Below are 14 T cell receptor beta chains sequenced from a single sample in a study of blood T cells in healthy people across ages. For the second PCR, which ran for roughly 6 to 12 cycles, a sample-barcoded 5' primer and a J-beta primer mix were used. TCRdb re-derived calls from the 5' RACE reads in MiXCR, one entry per CDR3 protein. Here the sample spans 1.4 million to 1.5 million distinct CDR3 sequences, 40% to 50% being singletons. The sequencing input was blood. These TCRs come from a woman aged 18-29 years in good health.

The J gene is TRBJ2-1, the V gene TRBV3-1, with 7 bases matching TRBD1. The germline V gene encodes CDR1 LGHDT and CDR2 YNNKEL (reference sequence). Unmatched junction bases numbered 6, after V lost 4 bases and J lost 15 bases. The CDR3 consists of 11 residues. As DNA, the CDR3 is TGTGCCAGCAGCCCGGGACAGCACCGGTTCTTC. This sequence encodes CASSPGQHRFF.

The chain carries TRBV27 and TRBJ2-7; D tentatively fits TRBD1 or TRBD2 (5 bases each). V was clipped by 3 bases and J by 5 bases, with 11 bases between them. The germline CDR1 and CDR2 sequences are MNHEY and SMNVEV (reference sequence). The CDR3 sequence is 13 residues long. The CDR3 nucleotides read TGTGCCAGCAGTTTCGCAGGGAGTAACGAGCAGTACTTC. Residues: CASSFAGSNEQYF.

This clonotype was detected ten times or more. V gene TRBV29-1 combines with J gene TRBJ2-1, with D perhaps TRBD1 (5 bases). Germline V gives CDR1 SQVTM, CDR2 ANQGSEA. The length of the CDR3 is 12 residues. Trimming stripped 7 bases from V and 5 bases from J, with 12 bases between. CDR3 loop: CSAVGAHNEQFF. The CDR3, as DNA: TGCAGCGCCGTAGGGGCCCACAATGAGCAGTTCTTC.

This chain uses TRBV20-1 with TRBJ2-7; D is possibly TRBD1 or TRBD2 (5 bases each). The CDR3 extends over 13 amino acids. Trimming pared 5 bases from V and 5 bases from J, leaving 16 bases between. Germline CDR1 is DFQATT and CDR2 is SNEGSKA (reference sequence). DNA for the CDR3: TGCAGTGCTGCTGTATTGGGGGATAACGAGCAGTACTTC. It specifies CSAAVLGDNEQYF.

The rearrangement uses TRBV10-3 and TRBJ2-6; perhaps TRBD1 as D (6 bases). The CDR3 is 17 amino acids. The germline V gene has CDR1 ENHRY and CDR2 SYGVKD. The germline V and J ends were trimmed by 6 bases and 0 bases, with 15 bases remaining between them. The CDR3 loop reads CAISQQGPNSGANVLTF. CDR3 bases: TGTGCCATCAGCCAACAGGGACCTAACTCTGGGGCCAACGTCCTGACTTTC.

This clonotype was seen only a few times. This sequence joins TRBV5-1 and TRBJ1-2; no clear D. The germline V gene has CDR1 SGHRS and CDR2 YFSETQ. The CDR3 extends over 9 amino acids. The CDR3: CTAEGGYTF. Here the CDR3 DNA reads TGCACCGCAGAAGGGGGCTACACCTTC.

Written as DNA, the CDR3 is TGCGCCAGCAGCCAAGATACGTCAGAGGACTATGGCTACACCTTC. The encoded protein is CASSQDTSEDYGYTF. The chain uses TRBV4-1 and TRBJ1-2; no definite D call. The CDR3 loop spans 15 amino acids. The V end was cut by 0 bases, the J end by 3 bases, with 11 bases between. CDR1 and CDR2 (germline): MGHRA, YSYEKL.

This clonotype was observed at least ten times. V gene TRBV29-1 combines with J gene TRBJ2-7; D possibly corresponds to TRBD2 (5 bases). This CDR3 contains 12 residues. V was shortened by 4 bases and J by 3 bases, with 10 bases between the two germline ends. CDR1 is SQVTM, CDR2 ANQGSEA, per germline. The CDR3 DNA follows: TGCAGCGTTGTCCCTAGCATCTACGAGCAGTACTTC. Translated: CSVVPSIYEQYF.

The chain recombines TRBV10-3 with TRBJ1-2, with a weak D call TRBD1 (5 bases). V was clipped by 0 bases and J by 0 bases, with 11 bases between them. Per germline, CDR1 ENHRY and CDR2 SYGVKD. The CDR3 contains 16 residues. DNA for the CDR3: TGTGCCATCAGTGAGTCGAGAGGGACCACTAACTATGGCTACACCTTC. Its translation: CAISESRGTTNYGYTF.

The chain joins TRBV7-3 to TRBJ2-3, with 9 nucleotides matching TRBD1. There are 14 residues in the CDR3. CDR1 is SGHTA, CDR2 FQGTGA, per germline. The V gene end was trimmed by 6 bases and the J gene end by 3 bases; junction bases not matched to a gene: 4. The CDR3 is CASRLQGATDTQYF. The DNA for the CDR3 is TGTGCCAGCAGGTTACAGGGGGCGACAGATACGCAGTATTTT.

This chain links TRBV27 with TRBJ2-5, with TRBD1 matching over 9 bases. This CDR3 has 14 residues. The V and J ends lost 4 bases and 5 bases, in that order; junction bases with no gene match: 5. Looked up from germline, CDR1 is MNHEY and CDR2 is SMNVEV (reference sequence). The CDR3 is CASSSRGQGETQYF. The CDR3 DNA reads as TGTGCCAGCAGTTCTCGGGGACAGGGTGAGACCCAGTACTTC.

This chain joins TRBV20-1 and TRBJ2-1, with D perhaps TRBD2 (5 bases). The DNA end is a closer match to TRBJ2-7, so the J assignment may be wrong. The CDR3 has 14 residues. Germline loops: CDR1 DFQATT, CDR2 SNEGSKA (reference sequence). CDR3: CSAPSTIYYNEQYF. CDR3 nucleotides: TGCAGTGCCCCATCGACTATTTACTACAATGAGCAGTACTTC.

This clonotype appeared a few times. The V call is TRBV6-2 or TRBV6-3, the J call TRBJ2-1; D possibly corresponds to TRBD1 (6 bases). This CDR3 spans 16 amino acids. V shed 2 bases and J shed 7 bases, with 18 bases lying between them. Germline V lookup: CDR1 MNHEY, CDR2 SVGEGT. The CDR3 sequence: CASSYGDNRGMNEQFF. CDR3 DNA: TGTGCCAGCAGTTACGGGGACAATAGGGGGATGAATGAGCAGTTCTTC.

The DNA for the CDR3 is TGCGCCAGCAGCTCTACCGGGGCAGGGGGAGTGAACTATGGCTACACCTTC. Its protein is CASSSTGAGGVNYGYTF. The chain recombines TRBV5-1 with TRBJ1-2; 7 bases map to TRBD1. Germline V gives CDR1 SGHRS, CDR2 YFSETQ. The V gene end was trimmed by 3 bases and the J gene end by 2 bases; junction bases not matched to a gene: 13. The CDR3 runs to 17 residues.